This T cell receptor beta chain was recovered during a study of OX40 agonist ivuxolimab in advanced cancers. Overall study results and limits: Nonresponders included some who also had low normalized T-cell clonal expansion. Which antigen the expanded peripheral T cells recognized is unknown.

V lost 2 bases, J lost 4 bases, and 14 bases lay in between. This CDR3 has 15 residues. The V gene's germline CDR1 is KGHSH and CDR2 LQKENI. Sequenced by immunoSEQ multiplex PCR; TCRdb stores in-frame clones only, minus some. Of more than 15,000 clones listed, about 80% are singletons. As regards this clone: Its antigen remains unidentified.

The TCR comes from an adult with an advanced solid tumor such as melanoma, head and neck, liver or kidney cancer. This sequence joins TRBV18 and TRBJ1-2, with D possibly being TRBD1 (5 bases). The input for sequencing was CD4+ or CD8+ T cells sorted from blood, taken in a trial of the OX40 agonist ivuxolimab. The CDR3 DNA sequence: TGTGCCAGCTCACCATCGGGGGGTATTAGCTATGGCTACACCTTC. Protein sequence: CASSPSGGISYGYTF.